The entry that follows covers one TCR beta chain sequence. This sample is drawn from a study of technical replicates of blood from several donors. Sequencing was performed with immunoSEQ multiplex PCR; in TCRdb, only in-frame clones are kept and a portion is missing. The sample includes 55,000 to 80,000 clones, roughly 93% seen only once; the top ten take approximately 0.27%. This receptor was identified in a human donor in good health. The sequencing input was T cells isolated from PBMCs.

The CDR3 coding sequence is TGCGCCAGCAGTCACCCACGGGACAGGGGTGAAGCTTTCTTT. Translating gives CASSHPRDRGEAFF. The chain recombines TRBV23-1 with TRBJ1-1; 10 nucleotides line up with TRBD1. TRBV23-1 is designated an ORF whose function remains uncertain. Trimming cost V 3 bases and J 7 bases; bases outside gene matches: 5. The CDR3 runs to 14 residues.